The 3 T cell receptor beta chains below all came from one sample that was sequenced in a study of cytomegalovirus exposure and HLA in healthy donors. PCR employed 60 Vbeta and 13 Jbeta primers. Assay: immunoSEQ multiplex PCR; the TCRdb copy retains only in-frame clones and omits some. Of a few hundred thousand clones in the sample, around 80% were seen once. What was sequenced was PBMCs. The source of these receptors is an older woman in good health and CMV-seropositive.

CDR3 amino acids: CASSLEEGKLFF. The CDR3 bases are TGTGCCAGCAGCTTAGAAGAGGGAAAACTGTTTTTT. The rearrangement uses TRBV7-9 and TRBJ1-4, with D uncertain. The V gene lost 1 base and the J gene lost 10 bases, with 7 bases spanning the gap. The CDR3 runs 12 residues. The germline CDR1 and CDR2 sequences are SEHNR and FQNEAQ (reference sequence).

The V call is TRBV5-4, the J call TRBJ2-2; D is uncertain. Trimming took 4 bases from V and 5 from J, leaving 6 bases between them. The CDR3 is 12 amino acids. Germline CDR1 SGHNT, CDR2 YYREEE (reference sequence). This chain's CDR3 is CASSSWTGELFF. The CDR3 nucleotides are TGTGCCAGCAGCAGCTGGACCGGGGAGCTGTTTTTT. Based on the CDR3 plus reference TRBV5-4 and TRBJ2-2, the full variable domain is ETGVTQSPTHLIKTRGQQVTLRCSSQSGHNTVSWYQQALGQGPQFIFQYYREEENGRGNFPPRFSGLQFPNYSSELNVNALELDDSALYLCASSSWTGELFFGEGSRLTVL.

Only a few counts were recorded for this clone. The chain combines TRBV21-1 with TRBJ2-1; the table's D call, TRBD2, has no DNA check behind it. TRBV21-1 is annotated as a pseudogene. This CDR3 is 15 amino acids long. The DNA of the CDR3 is TGTGCCAGCAGCGCGGGACTAGCGGTTCCCAATGAGCAGTTCTTC. Amino acid sequence: CASSAGLAVPNEQFF.